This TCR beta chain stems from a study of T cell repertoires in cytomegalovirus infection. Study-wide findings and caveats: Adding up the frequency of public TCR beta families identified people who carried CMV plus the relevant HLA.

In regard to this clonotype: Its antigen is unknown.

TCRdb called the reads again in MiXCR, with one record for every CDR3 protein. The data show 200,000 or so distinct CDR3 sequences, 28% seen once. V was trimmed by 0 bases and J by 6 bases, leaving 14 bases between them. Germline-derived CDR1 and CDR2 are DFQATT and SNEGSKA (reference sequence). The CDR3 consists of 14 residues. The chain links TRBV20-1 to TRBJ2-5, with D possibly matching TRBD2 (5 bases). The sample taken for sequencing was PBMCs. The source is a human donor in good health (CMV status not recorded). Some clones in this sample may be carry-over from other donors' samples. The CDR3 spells CSARDYERTKTQYF. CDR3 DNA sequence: TGCAGTGCTAGAGATTACGAGCGGACCAAGACCCAGTACTTC.